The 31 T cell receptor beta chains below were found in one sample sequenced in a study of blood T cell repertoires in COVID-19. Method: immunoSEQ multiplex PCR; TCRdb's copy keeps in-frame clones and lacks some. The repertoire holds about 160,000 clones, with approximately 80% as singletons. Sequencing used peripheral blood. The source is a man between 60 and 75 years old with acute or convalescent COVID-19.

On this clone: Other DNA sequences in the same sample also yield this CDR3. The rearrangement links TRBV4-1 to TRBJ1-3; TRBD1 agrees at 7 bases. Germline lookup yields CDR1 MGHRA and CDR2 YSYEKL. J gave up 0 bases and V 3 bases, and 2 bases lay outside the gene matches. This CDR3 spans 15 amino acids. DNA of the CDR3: TGCGCCAGCAGCCAGCGGACAGGCTCTGGAAACACCATATATTTT. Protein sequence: CASSQRTGSGNTIYF.

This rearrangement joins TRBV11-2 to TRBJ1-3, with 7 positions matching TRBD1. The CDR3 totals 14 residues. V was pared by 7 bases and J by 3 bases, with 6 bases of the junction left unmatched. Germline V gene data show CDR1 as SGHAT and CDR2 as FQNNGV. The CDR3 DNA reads TGTGCCAGCAACGTACAGGGGTATGGAAACACCATATATTTT. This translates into CASNVQGYGNTIYF.

CDR3 in amino acids: CASSPQNRAETQYF. The DNA for the CDR3 is TGTGCCAGCAGCCCCCAAAACAGGGCAGAGACCCAGTACTTC. V and J are TRBV7-3 and TRBJ2-5, with D perhaps matching TRBD1 (6 bases). The length of the CDR3 is 14 residues. Trimming stripped 5 bases from V and 4 bases from J, with 14 bases between. Germline V gene data show CDR1 as SGHTA and CDR2 as FQGTGA.

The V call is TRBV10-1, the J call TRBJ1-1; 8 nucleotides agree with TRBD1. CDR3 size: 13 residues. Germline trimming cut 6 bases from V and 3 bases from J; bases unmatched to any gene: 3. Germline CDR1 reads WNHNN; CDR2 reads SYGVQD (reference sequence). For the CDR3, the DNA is TGCGCCAGCAGCCAGGGGGCGGACACTGAAGCTTTCTTT. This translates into CASSQGADTEAFF.

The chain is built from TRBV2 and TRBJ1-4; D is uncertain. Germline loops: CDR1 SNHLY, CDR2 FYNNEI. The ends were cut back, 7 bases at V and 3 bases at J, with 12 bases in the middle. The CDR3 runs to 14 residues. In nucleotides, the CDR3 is TGTGCCAGCAACCCGCACGCGGCTAATGAAAAACTGTTTTTT. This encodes CASNPHAANEKLFF.

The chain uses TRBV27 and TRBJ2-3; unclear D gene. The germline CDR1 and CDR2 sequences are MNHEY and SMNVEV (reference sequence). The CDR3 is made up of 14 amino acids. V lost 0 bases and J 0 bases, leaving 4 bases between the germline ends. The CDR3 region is CASSLSASTDTQYF. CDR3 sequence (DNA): TGTGCCAGCAGTTTATCGGCCAGCACAGATACGCAGTATTTT.

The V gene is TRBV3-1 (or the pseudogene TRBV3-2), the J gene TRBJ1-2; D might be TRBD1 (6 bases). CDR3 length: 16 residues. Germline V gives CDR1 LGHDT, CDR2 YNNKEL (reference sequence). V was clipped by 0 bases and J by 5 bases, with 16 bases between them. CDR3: CASSQELTGLRYGYTF. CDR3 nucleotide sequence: TGTGCCAGCAGCCAAGAACTGACAGGCCTAAGGTATGGCTACACCTTC.

Written as DNA, the CDR3 is TGTGCCAGCAGCGTAGGGGACAGGGGGTTTAATTCACCCCTCCACTTT. This encodes CASSVGDRGFNSPLHF. The chain has TRBV9 and TRBJ1-6; 11 bases are a match to TRBD1. The length of the CDR3 is 16 residues. Germline CDR1 SGDLS, CDR2 YYNGEE. The V gene end was trimmed by 0 bases and the J gene end by 6 bases; junction bases not matched to a gene: 2.

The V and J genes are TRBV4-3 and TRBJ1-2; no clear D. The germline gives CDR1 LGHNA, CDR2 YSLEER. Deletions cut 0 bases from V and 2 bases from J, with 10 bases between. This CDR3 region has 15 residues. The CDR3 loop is CASSQDEGTNYGYTF. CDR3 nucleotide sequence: TGCGCCAGCAGCCAAGACGAGGGTACAAACTATGGCTACACCTTC.

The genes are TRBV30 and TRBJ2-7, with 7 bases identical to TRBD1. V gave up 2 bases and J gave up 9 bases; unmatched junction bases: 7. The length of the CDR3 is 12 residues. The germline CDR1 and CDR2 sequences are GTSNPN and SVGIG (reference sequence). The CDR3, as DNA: TGTGCCTGGAGTCTAGACAGGGATACGCAGTACTTC. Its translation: CAWSLDRDTQYF. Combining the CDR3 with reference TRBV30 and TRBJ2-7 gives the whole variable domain SQTIHQWPATLVQPVGSPLSLECTVEGTSNPNLYWYRQAAGRGLQLLFYSVGIGQISSEVPQNLSASRPQDRQFILSSKKLLLSDSGFYLCAWSLDRDTQYFGPGTRLTVT.

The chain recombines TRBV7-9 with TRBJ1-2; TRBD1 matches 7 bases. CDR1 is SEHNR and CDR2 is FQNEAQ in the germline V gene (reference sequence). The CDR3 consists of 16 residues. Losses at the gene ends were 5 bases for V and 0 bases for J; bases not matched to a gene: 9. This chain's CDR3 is CASSQGTVKTNYGYTF. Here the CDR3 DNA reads TGTGCCAGCAGCCAAGGGACAGTAAAAACTAACTATGGCTACACCTTC.

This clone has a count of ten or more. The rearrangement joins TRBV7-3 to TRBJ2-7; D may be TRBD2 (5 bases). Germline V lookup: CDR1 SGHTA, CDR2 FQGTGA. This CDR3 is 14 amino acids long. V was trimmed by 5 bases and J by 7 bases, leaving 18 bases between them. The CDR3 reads CASSRDGFPGEQYF. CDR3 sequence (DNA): TGTGCCAGCAGCCGGGATGGTTTCCCGGGGGAGCAGTACTTC.

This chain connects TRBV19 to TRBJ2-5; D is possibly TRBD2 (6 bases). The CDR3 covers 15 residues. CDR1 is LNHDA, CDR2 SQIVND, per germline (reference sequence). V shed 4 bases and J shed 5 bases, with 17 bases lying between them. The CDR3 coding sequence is TGTGCCAGTAGTAATCCGACTAGTTTTAGGGAGACCCAGTACTTC. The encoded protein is CASSNPTSFRETQYF.

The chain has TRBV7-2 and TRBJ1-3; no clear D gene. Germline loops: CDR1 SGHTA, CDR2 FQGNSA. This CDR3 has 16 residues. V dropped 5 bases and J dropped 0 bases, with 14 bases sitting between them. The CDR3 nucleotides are TGTGCCAGCAGCCCAGGAGGACTGCTCTCTGGAAACACCATATATTTT. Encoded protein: CASSPGGLLSGNTIYF.

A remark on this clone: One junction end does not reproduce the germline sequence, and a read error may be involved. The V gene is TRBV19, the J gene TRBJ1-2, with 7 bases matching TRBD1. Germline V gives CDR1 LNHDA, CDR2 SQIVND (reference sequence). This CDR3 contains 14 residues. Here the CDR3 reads CASTPKDRLGGYTF. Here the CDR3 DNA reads TGTGCGAGTACCCCTAAGGACAGGTTAGGAGGCTACACCTTC.

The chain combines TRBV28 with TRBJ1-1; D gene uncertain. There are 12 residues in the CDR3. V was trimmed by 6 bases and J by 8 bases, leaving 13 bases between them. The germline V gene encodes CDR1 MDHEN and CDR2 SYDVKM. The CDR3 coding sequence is TGTGCCAGCAGCCTACGACACGCCGAAGCTTTCTTT. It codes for CASSLRHAEAFF.

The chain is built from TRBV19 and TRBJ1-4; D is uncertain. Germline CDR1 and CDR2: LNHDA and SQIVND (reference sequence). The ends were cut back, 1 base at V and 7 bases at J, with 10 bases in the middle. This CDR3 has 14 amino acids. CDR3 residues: CASSIGGQREKLFF. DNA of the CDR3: TGTGCCAGTAGTATAGGCGGCCAGCGTGAAAAACTGTTTTTT. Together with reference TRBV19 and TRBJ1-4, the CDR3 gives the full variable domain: DGGITQSPKYLFRKEGQNVTLSCEQNLNHDAMYWYRQDPGQGLRLIYYSQIVNDFQKGDIAEGYSVSREKKESFPLTVTSAQKNPTAFYLCASSIGGQREKLFFGSGTQLSVL.

The chain's CDR3 is CASRPGQGGLGYTF. DNA of the CDR3: TGCGCCAGCAGACCCGGACAGGGAGGACTAGGCTACACCTTC. The rearrangement joins TRBV5-1 to TRBJ1-2; 8 nucleotides line up with TRBD1. Germline V CDR1 and CDR2: SGHRS, YFSETQ. J gave up 8 bases and V 5 bases, and 11 bases lay outside the gene matches. This CDR3 region has 14 residues.

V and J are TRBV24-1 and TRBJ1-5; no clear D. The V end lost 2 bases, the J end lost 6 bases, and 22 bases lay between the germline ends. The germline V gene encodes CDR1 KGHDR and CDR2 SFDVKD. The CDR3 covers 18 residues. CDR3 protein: CATSDSYAPDREGQPQHF. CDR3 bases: TGTGCCACCAGTGATTCTTACGCCCCGGACCGGGAGGGTCAGCCCCAGCATTTT.

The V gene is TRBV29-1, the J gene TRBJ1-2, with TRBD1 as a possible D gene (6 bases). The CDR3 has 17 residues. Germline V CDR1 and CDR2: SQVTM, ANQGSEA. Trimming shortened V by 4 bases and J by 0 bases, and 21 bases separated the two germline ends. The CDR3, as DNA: TGCAGCGTTGGAGGGGGGGGCGGCTTTGGGTCTAACTATGGCTACACCTTC. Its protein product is CSVGGGGGFGSNYGYTF.

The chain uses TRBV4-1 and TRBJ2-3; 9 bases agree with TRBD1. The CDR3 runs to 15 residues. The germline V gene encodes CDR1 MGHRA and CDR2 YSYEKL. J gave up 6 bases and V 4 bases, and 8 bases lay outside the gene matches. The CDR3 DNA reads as TGCGCCAGCAGCCCAGGAGGGACAGGGAGGGATACGCAGTATTTT. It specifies CASSPGGTGRDTQYF.

DNA of the CDR3: TGCGCCAGCAGCTTGCCAGGATCTGGGGCCAACGTCCTGACTTTC. It codes for CASSLPGSGANVLTF. The rearrangement links TRBV5-1 to TRBJ2-6, with no clear D. The CDR3 runs 15 residues. V was cut by 1 base and J by 1 base, with 6 bases left in between. Germline lookup yields CDR1 SGHRS and CDR2 YFSETQ.

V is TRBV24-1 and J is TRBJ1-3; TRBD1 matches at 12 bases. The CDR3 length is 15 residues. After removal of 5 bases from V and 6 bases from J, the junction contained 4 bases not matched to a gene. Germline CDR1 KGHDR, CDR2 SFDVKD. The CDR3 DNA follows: TGTGCCACCAGTGTGGGGACAGGGGGCGTAAACACCATATATTTT. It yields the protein CATSVGTGGVNTIYF.

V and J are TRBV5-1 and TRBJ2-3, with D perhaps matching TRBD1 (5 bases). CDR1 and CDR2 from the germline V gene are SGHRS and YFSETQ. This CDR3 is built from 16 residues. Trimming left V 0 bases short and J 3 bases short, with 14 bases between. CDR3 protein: CASSLGAGKLTDTQYF. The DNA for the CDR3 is TGCGCCAGCAGCTTGGGGGCAGGGAAATTAACAGATACGCAGTATTTT. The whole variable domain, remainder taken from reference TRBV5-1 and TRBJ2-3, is KAGVTQTPRYLIKTRGQQVTLSCSPISGHRSVSWYQQTPGQGLQFLFEYFSETQRNKGNFPGRFSGRQFSNSRSEMNVSTLELGDSALYLCASSLGAGKLTDTQYFGPGTRLTVL.

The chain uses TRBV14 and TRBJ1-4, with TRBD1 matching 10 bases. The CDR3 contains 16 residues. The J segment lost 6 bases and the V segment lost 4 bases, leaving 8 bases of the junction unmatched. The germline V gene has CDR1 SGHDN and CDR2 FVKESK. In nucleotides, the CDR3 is TGTGCCAGCAGCCCCAGTCCCGGGACAGGGGATGAAAAACTGTTTTTT. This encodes CASSPSPGTGDEKLFF.

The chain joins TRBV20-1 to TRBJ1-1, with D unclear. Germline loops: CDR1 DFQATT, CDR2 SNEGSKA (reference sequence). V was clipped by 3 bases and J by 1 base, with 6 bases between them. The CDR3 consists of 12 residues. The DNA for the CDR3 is TGCAGTGCTAGTCCCAGGAACACTGAAGCTTTCTTT. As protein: CSASPRNTEAFF.

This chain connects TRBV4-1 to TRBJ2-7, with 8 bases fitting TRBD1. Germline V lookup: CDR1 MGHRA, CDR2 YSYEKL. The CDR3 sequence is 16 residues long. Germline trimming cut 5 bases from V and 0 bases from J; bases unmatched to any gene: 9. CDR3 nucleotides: TGCGCCAGCAGCAAAGGACAGGGACCAAGCTCCTACGAGCAGTACTTC. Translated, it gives CASSKGQGPSSYEQYF.

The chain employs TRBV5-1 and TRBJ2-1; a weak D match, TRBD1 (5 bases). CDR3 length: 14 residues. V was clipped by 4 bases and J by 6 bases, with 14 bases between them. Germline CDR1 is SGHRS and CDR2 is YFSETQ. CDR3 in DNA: TGCGCCAGCAGCCCGATGGGGCAGGCCAATGAGCAGTTCTTC. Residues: CASSPMGQANEQFF.

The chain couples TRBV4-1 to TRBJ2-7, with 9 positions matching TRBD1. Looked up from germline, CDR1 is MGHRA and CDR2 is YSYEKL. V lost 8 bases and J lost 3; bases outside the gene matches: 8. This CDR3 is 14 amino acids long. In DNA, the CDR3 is TGCGCCAGCGCCCCGGGACAGGGTGGCTACGAGCAGTACTTC. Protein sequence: CASAPGQGGYEQYF.

CDR3 coding DNA: TGCAGCGTTGAGGCAGAGGCTGATGAAAAACTGTTTTTT. Translated, it gives CSVEAEADEKLFF. This chain joins TRBV29-1 and TRBJ1-4, with no clear D. From germline, CDR1 is SQVTM and CDR2 ANQGSEA. The CDR3 is made up of 13 amino acids. With 3 bases removed from V and 6 bases from J, the gap between germline ends came to 11 bases.

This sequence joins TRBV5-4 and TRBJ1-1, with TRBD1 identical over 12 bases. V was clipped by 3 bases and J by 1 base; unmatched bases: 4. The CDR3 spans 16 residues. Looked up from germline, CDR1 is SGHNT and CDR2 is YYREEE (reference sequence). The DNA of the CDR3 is TGTGCCAGCAGCTGGGACAGGGGGCTGGGGAACACTGAAGCTTTCTTT. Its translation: CASSWDRGLGNTEAFF.